Listed below are T cell receptor beta chains from one sample, sequenced in a study of blood T cell repertoires in COVID-19. Here immunoSEQ multiplex PCR was the method, and the copy in TCRdb shows in-frame clones only, minus some. This table has approximately 480,000 clones, roughly 89% appearing once. The specimen was peripheral blood. The receptors shown here come from a man aged 18 to 30 with COVID-19, enrolled during active disease. CDR3s include the opening cysteine and the closing phenylalanine or tryptophan. The D gene is left open where the match is weak. Clone size is not always given. Where it is, it says once, few, many or a class for expanded clones.

>NA|TRBV6-5|TRBD2|TRBJ2-1
TGTGCCAGCAGTATAGCGGGGGGGCTTTACAATGAGCAGTTCTTC
CASSIAGGLYNEQFF
>NA|TRBV2|NA|TRBJ1-1
TGTGCCAGCAGATTCCCCGGGACAAGCCTAATAAGGGGGAGCACTGAAGCTTTCTTT
CASRFPGTSLIRGSTEAFF
>NA|TRBV28|NA|TRBJ2-3
TGTGCCAGCCGGGGAGAGACCCCTTTCACAGATACGCAGTATTTT
CASRGETPFTDTQYF
>once|TRBV18|NA|TRBJ1-2
TGTGCCAGCTCACCCGACCAGGATCCGGTTGGCTACACCTTC
CASSPDQDPVGYTF
>NA|TRBV5-1|TRBD2|TRBJ2-1
TGCGCCAGCAGCCCCACTAGCGGGAGTGGCTCCTACAATGAGCAGTTCTTC
CASSPTSGSGSYNEQFF
>once|TRBV6-5|TRBD1|TRBJ2-6
TGTGCCGCTTCCGGGACAGGATCTGGGGCCAACGTCCTGACTTTC
CAASGTGSGANVLTF
>NA|TRBV7-9|NA|TRBJ2-5
TGTGCCAGCAGCCCCTTATCGTACCAAGAGACCCAGTACTTC
CASSPLSYQETQYF
>NA|TRBV1|NA|TRBJ2-3
TGCACCAGCAGCCATCAGGGGGCAGATACGCAGTATTTT
CTSSHQGADTQYF
>NA|TRBV7-2|TRBD2|TRBJ2-3
TGTGCCAGCAGCGCCCTCAGCGGGGGGGCCTCAGATACGCAGTATTTT
CASSALSGGASDTQYF
>NA|TRBV27|NA|TRBJ1-1
TGTGCCAGCAGTCCTTTCTTGAACACTGAAGCTTTCTTT
CASSPFLNTEAFF
>once|TRBV5-4|NA|TRBJ2-5
TGTGCCAGCAGCCCCCCGGACCAAGAGACCCAGTACTTC
CASSPPDQETQYF
>NA|TRBV6-1|NA|TRBJ2-5
TGTGCCAGCAGTGAACCTACTACCCCAAAAGAGACCCAGTACTTC
CASSEPTTPKETQYF
>NA|TRBV27|TRBD1|TRBJ1-4
TGTGCCAGCAGAGGCCGACAGGGAAATTTTGAAAAACTGTTTTTT
CASRGRQGNFEKLFF
>NA|TRBV12-2|NA|TRBJ2-1
TGTGCAAGTCGCTTAGTTCCCGGGAGGGGCGGGAGGGACTACAATGAGCAGTTCTTC
CASRLVPGRGGRDYNEQFF
>NA|TRBV24-1|TRBD2|TRBJ2-1
TGTGCCACCAGTGATAGTAGCGGGAGTAGGCATGAGCAGTTCTTC
CATSDSSGSRHEQFF
>NA|TRBV5-1|TRBD2|TRBJ2-1
TGCGCCAGCAGCTTGGGTCGGACTAGCGGGGGGCCGTACAATGAGCAGTTCTTC
CASSLGRTSGGPYNEQFF
>NA|TRBV28|TRBD1|TRBJ1-2
TGTGCCAGCAGTCCCCCGACAGGGGGAGGCTATGGCTACACCTTC
CASSPPTGGGYGYTF
>NA|TRBV9|NA|TRBJ2-3
TGTGCCAGCAGCGGCCGGGTTCGCGGGATAAGGGATACGCAGTATTTT
CASSGRVRGIRDTQYF
>NA|TRBV7-3|TRBD2|TRBJ2-3
TGTGCCAGCAGCTCCGGGACTAGGCCAGATACGCAGTATTTT
CASSSGTRPDTQYF
>few|TRBV6-4|NA|TRBJ2-1
TGTGCCAGCAGTGAATACGGGAGTGTATATGAGCAGTTCTTC
CASSEYGSVYEQFF
>NA|TRBV7-9|NA|TRBJ2-5
TGTGCCAGCACCCCCCCGACAGGCAGGAGCAGGACCCAGTACTTC
CASTPPTGRSRTQYF
>NA|TRBV5-4|TRBD1|TRBJ1-4
TGTGCCAGCAGCTTGGGGGGAGGACAGGGCAATGAAAAACTGTTTTTT
CASSLGGGQGNEKLFF
>NA|TRBV2|TRBD1|TRBJ2-7
TGTGCCAGCAGTGGACAGGGAATCGTAAGGTACGAGCAGTACTTC
CASSGQGIVRYEQYF
>NA|TRBV7-3|NA|TRBJ2-1
TGTGCCAGCAGCTTAGGGGCGGGAACCTCCTACAATGAGCAGTTCTTC
CASSLGAGTSYNEQFF
>NA|TRBV7-6|NA|TRBJ2-1
TGTGCCAGCAGCGCGGGGACAGCGAGCTCCTACAATGAGCAGTTCTTC
CASSAGTASSYNEQFF
>once|TRBV9|NA|TRBJ2-1
TGTGCCAGCAGCAGTAGGGGGTCGCCATCCTACAATGAGCAGTTCTTC
CASSSRGSPSYNEQFF
>NA|TRBV9|TRBD2|TRBJ2-5
TGTGCCAGCAGCCCGGGACTAGCGGACCAAGAGACCCAGTACTTC
CASSPGLADQETQYF
>NA|TRBV7-2|NA|TRBJ2-1
TGTGCCAGCAGCTCGAGGGTTAGCTCCTACAATGAGCAGTTCTTC
CASSSRVSSYNEQFF
>NA|TRBV30|TRBD1|TRBJ2-4
TGTGCCTGGAGTGCACGGGACAGGAAAAACATTCAGTACTTC
CAWSARDRKNIQYF
>NA|TRBV27|TRBD2|TRBJ2-5
TGTGCCAGCCGGTCGAGCGGGAGGCAAGAGACCCAGTACTTC
CASRSSGRQETQYF
>NA|TRBV19|TRBD1|TRBJ1-3
TGTGCCAGTAGTCTCAGGGGGCTTGGAAACACCATATATTTT
CASSLRGLGNTIYF
>once|TRBV7-9|NA|TRBJ2-4
TGTGCCAGCAGCTCCCACGGGGGGCTAAACATTCAGTACTTC
CASSSHGGLNIQYF
>NA|TRBV6-1|NA|TRBJ1-1
TGTGCCAGCAGTGAAGCAGGGGGGGGGATCACTGAAGCTTTCTTT
CASSEAGGGITEAFF
>NA|TRBV5-1|TRBD2|TRBJ2-7
TGCGCCAGCAGCTTGGCTAGCGGGCCAGCCTACGAGCAGTACTTC
CASSLASGPAYEQYF
>NA|TRBV27|NA|TRBJ2-7
TGTGCCAGCAGTCAAACGGGTGAGCAGTACTTC
CASSQTGEQYF